Listed here is a single TCR beta chain. The record originates from a study of T cells after yellow fever vaccination. The length of the CDR3 is 14 residues. With V trimmed by 2 bases and J by 8 bases, 6 bases remained unmatched. Germline CDR1 reads LGHDT; CDR2 reads YNNKEL (reference sequence). One entry per CDR3 protein results from TCRdb running MiXCR on the 5' RACE reads. The sample holds approximately 340,000 distinct CDR3 sequences, 8.5% to 10% seen once. Sequenced here: PBMCs, sampled on the day of the first yellow fever vaccination. The sequence was obtained from a man aged 18 to 35 who received the YFV17D yellow fever vaccine. This chain uses TRBV3-1 with TRBJ2-3; 8 bases fit TRBD2. The CDR3 DNA reads as TGTGCCAGCAGCCAATCGGGGGGGCCAGGTACGCAGTATTTT. Translating gives CASSQSGGPGTQYF.